This entry concerns a single T cell receptor beta chain. Its antigen is as yet unknown. This specimen comes from a study of CD8 T cells in ankylosing spondylitis. Regarding the study as a whole: A TCR beta motif of about 8 highly homologous variants seemed to mark ankylosing spondylitis blood. Matched synovial fluid from ankylosing spondylitis patients was reported to be enriched for disease-linked clones.

The CDR3 is 18 residues long. Germline V CDR1 and CDR2: DFQATT, SNEGSKA (reference sequence). The V and J ends lost 2 bases and 2 bases, in that order; junction bases with no gene match: 9. One entry per CDR3 protein, called by TCRdb with MiXCR from the 5' RACE reads. The sample consists of hundreds of thousands of distinct CDR3 sequences, 26% of them appearing once. The TCR sequence derives from a male donor with ankylosing spondylitis. Material for sequencing was blood, either unsorted or a sorted T cell fraction (not recorded which). The chain has TRBV20-1 and TRBJ1-6, with 10 bases lining up with TRBD1. This CDR3 is CSARSPGQGPPYNSPLHF. The CDR3 DNA reads as TGCAGTGCTAGATCCCCGGGACAGGGGCCCCCCTATAATTCACCCCTCCACTTT.